These 27 T cell receptor beta chains were sequenced from one sample in a study of shared clonotypes between healthy human individuals. TCRdb's table, derived via immunoSEQ multiplex PCR, lists solely in-frame clones and lacks some. Of some 1,100,000 clones listed, approximately 80% are singletons. What was sequenced was memory CD4+ T cells from PBMCs. Subset given: CD45RA-negative fraction. The source is a man aged 18-30 years in good health. Some clones in this sample may be carry-over from other donors' samples.

V is TRBV19 and J is TRBJ2-3; 7 bases agree with TRBD1. From germline, CDR1 is LNHDA and CDR2 SQIVND (reference sequence). The CDR3 has 16 amino acids. V was clipped by 4 bases and J by 2 bases; unmatched bases: 9. This CDR3 reads CASSRWGQRITDTQYF. CDR3 DNA: TGTGCCAGTAGTAGGTGGGGACAGAGGATCACAGATACGCAGTATTTT.

The genes are TRBV7-2 and TRBJ2-3; 9 nucleotides agree with TRBD1. The CDR3 covers 17 residues. CDR1 SGHTA and CDR2 FQGNSA come from the germline V gene. V lost 4 bases to trimming and J lost 7 bases; unmatched junction nucleotides: 15. CDR3 sequence (DNA): TGTGCCAGCAGCTCCAGAACCGGGACAGGGCAACAATATACGCAGTATTTT. Translation gives CASSSRTGTGQQYTQYF. Complete variable domain (other parts from reference TRBV7-2 and TRBJ2-3): GAGVSQSPSNKVTEKGKDVELRCDPISGHTALYWYRQSLGQGLEFLIYFQGNSAPDKSGLPSDRFSAERTGGSVSTLTIQRTQQEDSAVYLCASSSRTGTGQQYTQYFGPGTRLTVL.

Comment on this clone: This may come from a read error, since a much larger clone is one base off. V and J are TRBV6-1 and TRBJ1-2, with D unresolved. The CDR3 loop spans 11 amino acids. V lost 2 bases, J lost 4 bases, and 2 bases lay in between. Germline V gene lookup returns CDR1 MNHNS and CDR2 SASEGT. CDR3 loop: CASSEPYGYTF. CDR3 bases: TGTGCCAGCAGTGAACCCTATGGCTACACCTTC.

V and J are TRBV4-3 and TRBJ1-2; D is ambiguous. Germline CDR1 reads LGHNA; CDR2 reads YSLEER. CDR3 length: 16 amino acids. V was shortened by 0 bases and J by 8 bases, with 19 bases between the two germline ends. The CDR3, as DNA: TGCGCCAGCAGCCAAGATTGGACCACCCCCGAGGAAGGCTACACCTTC. It encodes CASSQDWTTPEEGYTF.

Worth noting for this clone: Other DNA variants within this sample encode the same CDR3. The genes are TRBV28 and TRBJ1-3; D is possibly TRBD1 (5 bases). This CDR3 is built from 13 residues. Germline CDR1 MDHEN, CDR2 SYDVKM. The V and J ends lost 7 bases and 0 bases respectively, with 7 bases between them. The CDR3 DNA reads as TGTGCCAGCATAGGGACCTCTGGAAACACCATATATTTT. Its translation: CASIGTSGNTIYF.

V gene TRBV29-1 combines with J gene TRBJ1-4; no reliable D call. Trimming removed 6 bases from V and 3 bases from J, with 11 bases in between. CDR1 and CDR2 from the germline V gene are SQVTM and ANQGSEA. The CDR3 sequence is 13 residues long. In DNA, the CDR3 is TGCAGCGTCGATTCAGGTTCTAATGAAAAACTGTTTTTT. It codes for CSVDSGSNEKLFF.

V usage is TRBV27 and J usage is TRBJ2-1; no clear D. Germline assignment: CDR1 MNHEY and CDR2 SMNVEV (reference sequence). The CDR3 covers 13 residues. The V end lost 5 bases, the J end lost 5 bases, and 10 bases lay between the germline ends. The CDR3 sequence: CASSPRVHNEQFF. The CDR3 DNA is TGTGCCAGCAGTCCCCGGGTCCACAATGAGCAGTTCTTC.

The genes are TRBV18 and TRBJ2-7; the D is unclear. Germline V lookup: CDR1 KGHSH, CDR2 LQKENI. The CDR3 extends over 16 amino acids. Trimming removed 2 bases from V and 2 bases from J, with 16 bases in between. CDR3 in amino acids: CASSPYVGGIAYEQYF. In nucleotides, the CDR3 is TGTGCCAGCTCACCATACGTCGGCGGTATAGCCTACGAGCAGTACTTC.

The chain couples TRBV5-6 to TRBJ2-1, with TRBD2 identical over 14 bases. In germline, CDR1 is SGHDT, CDR2 YYEEEE. CDR3 length: 16 residues. The ends lost 4 bases at V and 7 bases at J; junction bases unmatched: 7. The CDR3 loop reads CASSSRTSGRRNEQFF. In nucleotides, the CDR3 is TGTGCCAGCAGCAGCCGGACTAGCGGGAGGCGAAATGAGCAGTTCTTC.

In DNA, the CDR3 is TGTGCCAGCACCCTTGGGAGGCGGACAGGGGCTGGGGCCAACGTCCTGACTTTC. Translation: CASTLGRRTGAGANVLTF. V is TRBV5-4 and J is TRBJ2-6, with 9 bases identical to TRBD1. The V gene end was trimmed by 6 bases and the J gene end by 2 bases; junction bases not matched to a gene: 12. Germline CDR1 is SGHNT and CDR2 is YYREEE (reference sequence). The CDR3 consists of 18 residues.

This clone has a single count. The chain couples TRBV2 to TRBJ2-1; maybe TRBD1 (5 bases). Trimming stripped 2 bases from V and 11 bases from J, with 13 bases between. The germline V gene encodes CDR1 SNHLY and CDR2 FYNNEI. The CDR3 contains 13 residues. CDR3 residues: CASSEKGFVQQFF. The CDR3 DNA is TGTGCCAGCAGTGAAAAGGGGTTTGTCCAGCAGTTCTTC.

About this clone itself: The same CDR3 arises from other DNA sequences in this sample as well. In DNA, the CDR3 is TGCGCCAGCAGCTTGGTTGGGGTTGAAACTGAAGCTTTCTTT. It codes for CASSLVGVETEAFF. The chain uses TRBV5-1 and TRBJ1-1; D is unresolved. There are 14 residues in the CDR3. Trimming took 0 bases from V and 5 from J, leaving 11 bases between them. Germline CDR1 is SGHRS and CDR2 is YFSETQ.

This clone was counted between two and nine times. This CDR3 is also generated by other DNA sequences in the sample. The chain is built from TRBV9 and TRBJ2-1, with no clear D. CDR1 SGDLS and CDR2 YYNGEE come from the germline V gene. The V end lost 0 bases, the J end lost 0 bases, and 4 bases lay between the germline ends. The CDR3 length is 14 residues. Written as DNA, the CDR3 is TGTGCCAGCAGCGTAGATAGCTCCTACAATGAGCAGTTCTTC. Residues: CASSVDSSYNEQFF.

This clone was seen only a few times. The rearrangement joins TRBV14 to TRBJ2-2; D is unclear. This CDR3 region has 14 residues. Germline CDR1 SGHDN, CDR2 FVKESK. Between the trimmed V and J ends, which lost 2 bases and 10 bases, there was a span of 14 bases. CDR3 residues: CASSQSPRHLELFF. The CDR3 DNA is TGTGCCAGCAGCCAATCCCCCCGACATTTGGAGCTGTTTTTT. Supplemented by reference TRBV14 and TRBJ2-2, the full variable domain reads EAGVTQFPSHSVIEKGQTVTLRCDPISGHDNLYWYRRVMGKEIKFLLHFVKESKQDESGMPNNRFLAERTGGTYSTLKVQPAELEDSGVYFCASSQSPRHLELFFGEGSRLTVL.

In this sample, this clone turned up once. V and J are TRBV7-9 and TRBJ2-7; 10 bases align to TRBD1. Unmatched junction bases numbered 6, after V lost 5 bases and J lost 2 bases. CDR1 is SEHNR and CDR2 is FQNEAQ in the germline V gene (reference sequence). The length of the CDR3 is 15 residues. CDR3 sequence: CASSRRTGGTYEQYF. The CDR3 DNA reads TGTGCCAGCAGCCGTCGGACAGGGGGAACCTACGAGCAGTACTTC. Full variable domain (outside the CDR3, taken from reference TRBV7-9 and TRBJ2-7): DTGVSQNPRHKITKRGQNVTFRCDPISEHNRLYWYRQTLGQGPEFLTYFQNEAQLEKSRLLSDRFSAERPKGSFSTLEIQRTEQGDSAMYLCASSRRTGGTYEQYFGPGTRLTVT.

The chain is built from TRBV28 and TRBJ1-1, with a weak D call TRBD1 (6 bases). Germline lookup yields CDR1 MDHEN and CDR2 SYDVKM. Trimming removed 5 bases at V and 6 bases at J, with 13 bases between. This CDR3 spans 13 amino acids. In nucleotides, the CDR3 is TGTGCCAGCAGTCTCACAGGGTCCCCTGAAGCTTTCTTT. Its translation: CASSLTGSPEAFF.

CDR3 bases: TGCGCCAGCAGCTTGCGCAGGCAAATTAGGACAGATACGCAGTATTTT. This codes for CASSLRRQIRTDTQYF. V and J are TRBV5-1 and TRBJ2-3; D unclear. Germline V lookup: CDR1 SGHRS, CDR2 YFSETQ. V was shortened by 1 base and J by 3 bases, with 15 bases between the two germline ends. This CDR3 has 16 amino acids.

The rearrangement links TRBV28 to TRBJ2-5; the D gene could be TRBD1 or TRBD2 (6 bases each). This CDR3 has 13 residues. Germline V gene data show CDR1 as MDHEN and CDR2 as SYDVKM. With 4 bases removed from V and 5 bases from J, the gap between germline ends came to 11 bases. CDR3 in amino acids: CASSSTGGETQYF. The DNA for the CDR3 is TGTGCCAGCAGTTCGACAGGAGGGGAGACCCAGTACTTC.

This clone occurred once. The genes are TRBV30 and TRBJ2-5; D ambiguous. Trimming stripped 0 bases from V and 3 bases from J, with 14 bases between. The CDR3 has 15 residues. Germline CDR1 GTSNPN, CDR2 SVGIG (reference sequence). CDR3 DNA sequence: TGTGCCTGGAGTGTAAGTAGGAGCACTAAAGAGACCCAGTACTTC. This codes for CAWSVSRSTKETQYF.

This clone was picked up a small number of times. The chain carries TRBV4-2 and TRBJ2-1, with TRBD2 matching over 11 bases. The CDR3 contains 15 residues. Germline CDR1 is LGHNA and CDR2 is YNFKEQ. The trim removed 4 bases at V and 4 bases at J, leaving 3 bases unmatched. The CDR3 reads CASSPGLAGYNEQFF. In nucleotides, the CDR3 is TGTGCCAGCAGCCCCGGACTAGCGGGTTACAATGAGCAGTTCTTC.

The rearrangement uses TRBV28 and TRBJ1-1; tentatively, D is TRBD1 (6 bases). The V end lost 6 bases, the J end lost 4 bases, and 18 bases lay between the germline ends. The germline gives CDR1 MDHEN, CDR2 SYDVKM. The CDR3 consists of 15 residues. CDR3: CASRLSGRGGTEAFF. As DNA, the CDR3 is TGTGCCAGCAGGCTTTCGGGGCGAGGGGGCACTGAAGCTTTCTTT.

Only a few counts were recorded for this clone. J is TRBJ1-5 and V is TRBV18; D is perhaps TRBD1 (5 bases). The CDR3 extends over 14 amino acids. V was trimmed by 6 bases and J by 3 bases, leaving 12 bases between them. Germline V gives CDR1 KGHSH, CDR2 LQKENI. The CDR3 is CASSPDSFNQPQHF. The CDR3 DNA reads as TGTGCCAGCTCGCCCGACAGCTTCAATCAGCCCCAGCATTTT.

This clone was observed a single time. The DNA of the CDR3 is TGTGCCAGCAGCTTAGATGGTGGGGGAAGCGAAAAACTGTTTTTT. Translation gives CASSLDGGGSEKLFF. This chain joins TRBV11-2 and TRBJ1-4; weak D call: TRBD1 (5 bases). The V and J ends lost 0 bases and 8 bases respectively, with 13 bases between them. The CDR3 has 15 amino acids. Germline CDR1 and CDR2: SGHAT and FQNNGV.

The chain uses TRBV28 and TRBJ1-1, with TRBD1 matching 9 bases. Germline lookup yields CDR1 MDHEN and CDR2 SYDVKM. Trimming cost V 2 bases and J 2 bases; bases outside gene matches: 9. The CDR3 length is 17 residues. CDR3 sequence reads: CASSLPGTGRLNTEAFF. CDR3 nucleotides: TGTGCCAGCAGTTTACCCGGGACAGGGAGGCTTAACACTGAAGCTTTCTTT.

This sequence joins TRBV7-2 and TRBJ1-2; TRBD1 might be the D (6 bases). This CDR3 contains 15 residues. V shed 5 bases and J shed 7 bases, with 20 bases lying between them. Germline V gene sequence: CDR1 SGHTA, CDR2 FQGNSA. Here the CDR3 DNA reads TGTGCCAGCAGCCCCGGGACACCTCCGTCCGCTGGCTACACCTTC. Translation gives CASSPGTPPSAGYTF.

The chain has TRBV7-2 and TRBJ1-2; unclear D gene. The CDR3 is made up of 13 amino acids. V was clipped by 2 bases and J by 7 bases, with 11 bases between them. Germline CDR1 reads SGHTA; CDR2 reads FQGNSA. The CDR3 region is CASSLYGPGGYTF. CDR3 sequence (DNA): TGTGCCAGCAGCTTATATGGTCCTGGTGGCTACACCTTC.

The V and J genes are TRBV7-8 and TRBJ1-1; D is unresolved. Germline loops: CDR1 SGHVS, CDR2 FQNEAQ. V was trimmed by 1 base and J by 2 bases, leaving 8 bases between them. The CDR3 covers 14 residues. The CDR3 here is CASSLGASNTEAFF. CDR3 bases: TGTGCCAGCAGCTTAGGGGCTAGTAACACTGAAGCTTTCTTT.